This T cell receptor beta chain was found in a study of graft-versus-host responses after intestinal transplantation (dated by TCRdb to the early 2020s). Regarding the research as a whole: The transplants that recipients got were multivisceral, liver-intestinal, or isolated intestinal. Bulk TCR-beta CDR3 sequencing was used to track graft-versus-host and host-versus-graft alloreactive T cell clones in the graft, circulation and bone marrow after intestinal transplantation. To identify alloreactive clones, pre-transplant mixed lymphocyte reaction products were sequenced and compared with unstimulated pre-transplant donor and recipient T cells. Samples from a few later patients were sequenced in-house on an Illumina MiSeq with MiXCR processing rather than by the commercial service. Every recipient was given anti-thymocyte globulin induction, followed by approximately 3 years of maintenance tacrolimus and steroids. A peak of at least 4% donor T cells among recipient peripheral blood mononuclear cells was the definition used for donor T cell macrochimerism. The cohort enrolled fewer than 25 intestinal transplant recipients including one retransplant, and 3 patients lacking pretransplant specimens were excluded. Findings and caveats that apply to the study as a whole: In patients with donor T cell macrochimerism, the allografts had high GvH to HvG T cell clonal ratios. The relatively low number and heterogeneity of intestinal transplant patients limited the conclusions. GvH clones were detected in recipient bone marrow, and some appeared earlier in ileal mucosa or blood, consistent with an intestinal mucosal origin. Early after transplant, declines in HvG clones were associated with peak levels of circulating GvH clones.

Including cysteine and phenylalanine, the CDR3 has 11 amino acids. Only the CDR3 DNA is retained, 33 bases long and in frame from the first base. The germline V gene gives CDR1 as MDHEN and CDR2 as SYDVKM. V loses 2 bases of germline sequence and J loses 4 bases, and the interval between the two ends is 3 bases. As regards this clone: The input lacks base qualities; no much larger clone sits a single base away.

Library preparation used the immunoSEQ multiplex PCR assay. For most patients, genomic DNA was isolated using the Qiagen DNeasy Blood and Tissue Kit and was shipped frozen to Adaptive Biotechnologies for TCR sequencing. High-throughput TCR-beta CDR3 sequencing of genomic DNA from most patients was performed by Adaptive Biotechnologies. The study's own analysis went as follows. Adaptive's ImmunoSEQ software was the source of the TCR sequencing data for about 17 patients, while a few other patients were processed with MiXCR and VDJtools. To correct CD4 versus CD8 sorting errors, sequences present in both subsets at a frequency ratio below 5:1 were removed. Because the origin of CDR3 nucleotide sequences shared between donor and recipient could not be assigned, those sequences were removed. To be classed as alloreactive, a clone needed at least 2-fold expansion over unstimulated cells and a minimum CFSE-low frequency of 0.002% (template counts) or 0.001% (read counts). A clone was considered mappable if detected in the sequenced pre-transplant spleen, lymph node, or MLR CFSE-low populations of the donor or recipient. Cumulative frequency of alloreactive clones was calculated as a percentage of all sequences weighted by copy number. The immuneACCESS repertoire file appears here via TCRdb, limited to in-frame rearrangements. These files lack a portion of the clones; in checked studies, under half of the deficit traces to unresolved V genes, and the cause of the others is not known. For V, J and clone size, that table is used; D and trimming come from the DNA. This sample lists just over 20,000 clones; 40% to 50% were detected once. Clones ranked in the top ten supply around 1.6% of the sample.

Interpreted using the paper, the time point label stands for: cells obtained before transplantation from donor or recipient. In the mixed lymphocyte reactions, approximately 200,000 CFSE-labeled pre-transplant responders were plated with approximately 200,000 irradiated violet-dye-labeled stimulators and cultured for six to seven days. After the mixed lymphocyte reaction, proliferating CD3+CD4+CFSE-low and CD3+CD8+CFSE-low responder cells were FACS-sorted on a BD Influx sorter. Recombination connected TRBV28 to TRBJ2-7; the D gene cannot be named for sure. This receptor was identified in a human patient who received an intestinal transplant. Sample: alloreactive CD8+ T cells from a mixed lymphocyte reaction culture, taken before intestinal transplant. The intended sense of this specimen's cell subset or site label: CFSE-low proliferating T cells sorted from approximately 6-day pre-transplant mixed lymphocyte reaction (GvH or HvG direction). The DNA reads TGTGCCAGCAGTTTACAATACGAGCAGTACTTC. This yields the protein CASSLQYEQYF.